These 10 T cell receptor beta chains were sequenced from one sample in a study of CD8 T cells in ankylosing spondylitis. Study observations and caveats: Characteristic of ankylosing spondylitis blood, it appeared, was a TCR beta motif comprising roughly eight highly homologous variants.

TCRdb re-derived calls from the 5' RACE reads in MiXCR, one entry per CDR3 protein. The table has over 600,000 distinct CDR3 sequences, around 17% seen once. These receptors have no known antigen. Sequences were obtained from blood, either unsorted or a sorted T cell fraction (not recorded which). These receptors all stem from a male donor with ankylosing spondylitis.

This clonotype has more than one count but fewer than ten. V and J are TRBV20-1 and TRBJ2-1; a weak D match, TRBD2 (7 bases). Germline V lookup: CDR1 DFQATT, CDR2 SNEGSKA (reference sequence). The CDR3 has 14 residues. V was trimmed by 3 bases and J by 15 bases, leaving 24 bases between them. CDR3 DNA sequence: TGCAGTGCTAGCGCCAGGGGAGGTAGCGGGTTTGGGTTCTTC. It codes for CSASARGGSGFGFF.

This chain links TRBV5-1 with TRBJ2-7; D unresolved. The CDR3 spans 13 residues. The V gene lost 7 bases and the J gene lost 4 bases, with 15 bases spanning the gap. Germline assignment: CDR1 SGHRS and CDR2 YFSETQ. This CDR3 is CASFKGYSYEQYF. The CDR3 DNA is TGCGCCAGCTTTAAGGGTTATTCTTACGAGCAGTACTTC.

This clonotype was seen a few times. V usage is TRBV4-3 and J usage is TRBJ1-2, with D possibly matching TRBD1 (5 bases). Germline V gene data show CDR1 as LGHNA and CDR2 as YSLEER. CDR3 length: 14 amino acids. V was shortened by 2 bases and J by 7 bases, with 14 bases between the two germline ends. The DNA for the CDR3 is TGCGCCAGCAGCCAATCAAAACCAGGGTCTGGCTACACCTTC. This translates into CASSQSKPGSGYTF.

This clonotype was observed a handful of times. The J gene is TRBJ2-1, the V gene TRBV3-1; 8 nucleotides align to TRBD2. The CDR3 covers 16 residues. The junction had 4 bases not matched to a gene; V was cut back by 3 bases and J by 0 bases. Germline-derived CDR1 and CDR2 are LGHDT and YNNKEL (reference sequence). Here the CDR3 DNA reads TGTGCCAGCAGCCATGGTAGCGGGACCTCCTACAATGAGCAGTTCTTC. Encoded protein: CASSHGSGTSYNEQFF.

This clonotype was observed a few times. The V call is TRBV5-1, the J call TRBJ1-2; D might be TRBD1 (6 bases). The CDR3 is 14 amino acids. Trimming left V 4 bases short and J 7 bases short, with 17 bases between. Germline V gene lookup returns CDR1 SGHRS and CDR2 YFSETQ. Written as DNA, the CDR3 is TGCGCCAGCAGCACCGAACAGGGTTTGGGTGGCTACACCTTC. Encoded protein: CASSTEQGLGGYTF.

This clonotype was recorded many times. J is TRBJ2-7 and V is TRBV29-1, with D possibly being TRBD1 or TRBD2 (6 bases each). Germline lookup yields CDR1 SQVTM and CDR2 ANQGSEA. V shed 7 bases and J shed 0 bases, with 13 bases lying between them. This CDR3 comprises 13 residues. CDR3 region: CSASDRFSYEQYF. The CDR3, as DNA: TGCAGCGCTAGCGACAGGTTCTCCTACGAGCAGTACTTC.

This clonotype came up a few times. Compared with germline, one end of the junction differs, possibly owing to a read error. The rearrangement links TRBV15 to TRBJ2-5; maybe TRBD1 (5 bases). Looked up from germline, CDR1 is LNHNV and CDR2 is YYDKDF (reference sequence). The CDR3 sequence is 13 residues long. CDR3 region: CATNRDRRSGRYF. CDR3 in DNA: TGTGCCACCAACAGAGATCGTCGATCAGGGCGGTACTTC.

This clonotype was detected a few times. J is TRBJ2-5 and V is TRBV15; D is tentatively TRBD1 or TRBD2 (5 bases each). The V gene's germline CDR1 is LNHNV and CDR2 YYDKDF (reference sequence). V was cut by 0 bases and J by 5 bases, with 16 bases left in between. The CDR3 consists of 16 residues. The DNA for the CDR3 is TGTGCCACCAGCAGAGATTATTGGGACCTGGGGGAGACCCAGTACTTC. Translating it yields CATSRDYWDLGETQYF.

At least ten counts were recorded for this clonotype. This chain links TRBV7-2 with TRBJ1-1; 8 positions agree with TRBD1. Germline CDR1 reads SGHTA; CDR2 reads FQGNSA. The CDR3 covers 15 residues. With V trimmed by 5 bases and J by 1 base, 6 bases remained unmatched. The CDR3 spells CASSRRTGRNTEAFF. CDR3 in DNA: TGTGCCAGCAGCCGTCGGACAGGGAGGAACACTGAAGCTTTCTTT.

Only a few counts were recorded for this clonotype. This chain joins TRBV20-1 and TRBJ1-6; perhaps TRBD1 as D (6 bases). Germline CDR1 reads DFQATT; CDR2 reads SNEGSKA (reference sequence). The CDR3 is 15 residues long. Between the trimmed V and J ends, which lost 3 bases and 10 bases, there was a span of 19 bases. The CDR3 nucleotides read TGCAGTGCTAGCGCCCGGGGGGCGGGGGGCTCACCCCTCCACTTT. Translating gives CSASARGAGGSPLHF.